This T cell receptor (beta chain) was recorded in a study of regulatory T cells in long-lasting Graves disease. For the study at large: Persistent cases were those of Graves' disease that involved over 5 years of antithyroid drugs with positive TSH receptor antibodies.

CDR3-region Arm-PCR and iRepertoire HTBI primers produced the TCR beta libraries. TCRdb reprocessed the multiplex PCR reads via MiXCR and lists one record per CDR3 protein. The repertoire holds about 340,000 distinct CDR3 sequences, 20% seen once, with over 25% in the top ten. General study points: Under persistent disease, TRBV28, TRBJ1-2 and TRBJ2-5 were used preferentially. Persistent patients shared more public clonotypes (under 3,000) than newly diagnosed patients (around 910).

The germline CDR1 and CDR2 sequences are SEHNR and FQNEAQ (reference sequence). The V segment lost 1 base and the J segment 7 bases; nucleotides outside the gene matches: 8. This CDR3 spans 15 amino acids. This clonotype was seen a single time. Its antigen is still unknown. Stated time point: persistent/refractory GD, antithyroid drugs over 5 years with positive TRAb. From PBMCs, RNA was extracted and then used to make the TCR library. Graves' disease diagnosis relied on American Thyroid Association guidelines. The sample here was peripheral blood mononuclear cells (PBMCs), taken when the disease was refractory, from a patient treated with antithyroid drugs. The sequence came from a female donor with Graves disease. The V call is TRBV7-9, the J call TRBJ2-5, with 8 bases matching TRBD1. CDR3 protein: CASSLVLDQGATQYF. DNA for the CDR3: TGTGCCAGCAGCTTAGTACTCGATCAGGGGGCGACCCAGTACTTC.